Listed here are 2 T cell receptor beta chains from one sample, sequenced in a study of T cell repertoires in aging, cancer and after chemotherapy. Multiplex touch-down PCR with TRB-A/B primers amplified rearranged V-D-J TRB sequences. MiXCR, run by TCRdb on the multiplex PCR reads, gives a single entry per CDR3 protein. The sample shows about 13,000 distinct CDR3 sequences, roughly 26% of them seen only once. Amplification of TCR beta used genomic DNA extracted from peripheral blood. Specimen: blood. All receptors come from a human donor in good health.

The rearrangement links TRBV4-3 to TRBJ1-4; tentatively, D is TRBD1 (5 bases). Germline CDR1 is LGHNA and CDR2 is YSLEER. V shed 0 bases and J shed 5 bases, with 13 bases lying between them. This CDR3 has 16 residues. The CDR3 sequence: CASSQDRVRGNEKLFF. The CDR3 DNA is TGCGCCAGCAGCCAAGATAGGGTTAGGGGCAATGAAAAACTGTTTTTT.

The sample holds a few counts of this clonotype. CDR3 DNA sequence: TGCGCCAGCAGCATAGGGACAGGGAGCACAGATACGCAGTATTTT. Its translation is CASSIGTGSTDTQYF. The chain couples TRBV5-1 to TRBJ2-3; 9 bases line up with TRBD1. Germline CDR1 and CDR2: SGHRS and YFSETQ. The CDR3 spans 15 residues. V dropped 4 bases and J dropped 0; count of bases not matched to a gene: 3.